This is a list of T cell receptor beta chains from one sample in a study of T-cell memory formation after mild COVID-19. TCRdb reprocessed the 5' RACE reads via MiXCR and lists one record per CDR3 protein. The repertoire has 550,000 to 700,000 distinct CDR3 sequences, 15% to 20% of them found once; the top ten carry more than 10%. The sequenced sample was PBMCs or a T cell subset sorted from them (not recorded which). These receptors were collected from an adult woman who had mild COVID-19 (a few samples of this study predate the infection). Cell type and time point are not known. The CDR3 runs from the conserved cysteine through the conserved F or W. Fields, in order: D gene, clone size, J gene, V gene, CDR3 length, CDR3 protein, CDR3 DNA. D genes are given only for firm matches. The size field is filled for only some rows; it gives once, few, many or a size class.

>-|few|TRBJ1-1|TRBV7-2|14
CASSSSGQHTEAFF
TGTGCCAGCAGCTCCTCGGGGCAGCACACTGAAGCTTTCTTT
>-|few|TRBJ2-1|TRBV4-2|23
CASSERDRVRIHSGSPPPIEQFF
TGTGCCAGCAGCGAGCGGGACAGGGTTAGGATTCATAGCGGGAGCCCCCCCCCAATCGAGCAGTTCTTC
>TRBD2|many|TRBJ2-7|TRBV12-3/TRBV12-4|13
CASSLISGSEQYF
TGTGCCAGCAGTCTTATCAGCGGGAGCGAGCAGTACTTC
>-|-|TRBJ1-5|TRBV4-1|19
CASSQDPVVRGFQNQPQHF
TGCGCCAGCAGCCAAGATCCAGTGGTGAGGGGGTTTCAAAATCAGCCCCAGCATTTT
>TRBD2|-|TRBJ2-2|TRBV7-9|15
CASSLELALGGELFF
TGTGCCAGCAGCTTAGAACTAGCGCTGGGAGGGGAGCTGTTTTTT
>-|-|TRBJ2-7|TRBV12-1|10
CASSSAVQYF
TGTGCCAGCAGCTCCGCGGTGCAGTACTTC
>-|few|TRBJ1-2|TRBV30|12
CAWSVGGAGYTF
TGTGCCTGGAGTGTAGGAGGGGCTGGCTACACCTTC
>-|-|TRBJ2-4|TRBV23-1|17
CASSQPQNRVAKNIQYF
TGCGCCAGCAGTCAACCCCAGAACCGGGTAGCCAAAAACATTCAGTACTTC
>TRBD1|-|TRBJ2-7|TRBV7-2|15
CASRPPGTGSYEQYF
TGTGCCAGCAGGCCCCCCGGGACAGGGTCCTACGAGCAGTACTTC
>TRBD1|-|TRBJ2-1|TRBV5-5|13
CASSRTGIDEQFF
TGTGCCAGCAGCCGGACAGGGATTGATGAGCAGTTCTTC
>-|-|TRBJ1-5|TRBV6-5|13
CASSYGRDQPQHF
TGTGCCAGCAGTTACGGACGGGATCAGCCCCAGCATTTT
>TRBD2|-|TRBJ2-7|TRBV14|16
CASSQKSGRANYEQYF
TGTGCCAGCAGCCAAAAGAGCGGGAGGGCCAATTACGAGCAGTACTTC
>TRBD2|-|TRBJ2-7|TRBV2|16
CASTPSPQDAGGEQYF
TGTGCCAGCACCCCCAGCCCCCAGGATGCGGGGGGCGAGCAGTACTTC
>-|-|TRBJ2-7|TRBV30|14
CAWSVELSPYEQYF
TGTGCCTGGAGTGTAGAGTTGTCCCCTTACGAGCAGTACTTC
>TRBD1|-|TRBJ2-7|TRBV29-1|12
CSVEGQGYEQYF
TGCAGCGTTGAGGGACAGGGCTACGAGCAGTACTTC
>-|-|TRBJ2-1|TRBV4-3|14
CASKGSGINNEQFF
TGCGCCAGCAAAGGTTCGGGGATCAACAATGAGCAGTTCTTC
>TRBD2|many|TRBJ2-3|TRBV4-3|14
CASSQDFGGSTQYF
TGCGCCAGCAGCCAAGATTTCGGGGGGAGTACGCAGTATTTT
>-|-|TRBJ1-1|TRBV4-1|15
CASSQDAGTPTEAFF
TGCGCCAGCAGCCAAGATGCCGGGACACCCACTGAAGCTTTCTTT
>-|once|TRBJ2-1|TRBV10-3|15
CAISPRGGQYNEQFF
TGTGCCATCAGTCCGAGGGGGGGACAATACAATGAGCAGTTCTTC
>-|few|TRBJ2-2|TRBV15|16
CATSRGLPRGTGELFF
TGTGCCACCAGCAGAGGTTTACCTAGGGGCACCGGGGAGCTGTTTTTT
>TRBD2|-|TRBJ2-7|TRBV5-1|17
CASSLASGGSNSYEQYF
TGCGCCAGCAGCTTGGCTAGCGGGGGGTCGAACTCCTACGAGCAGTACTTC
>TRBD2|many|TRBJ2-1|TRBV29-1|14
CSHKSGRGNNEQFF
TGCAGCCACAAAAGCGGGAGGGGGAACAATGAGCAGTTCTTC
>-|-|TRBJ2-7|TRBV4-3|16
CASSQGQTGRAYEQYF
TGCGCCAGCAGCCAAGGACAGACAGGGAGGGCCTACGAGCAGTACTTC
>-|few|TRBJ1-1|TRBV6-5|13
CASSYGRVVEAFF
TGTGCCAGCAGTTACGGCCGAGTCGTAGAGGCTTTCTTT
>-|few|TRBJ2-7|TRBV7-9|14
CASTWDGTPYEQYF
TGTGCCAGCACCTGGGACGGAACGCCCTACGAGCAGTACTTC
>TRBD1|-|TRBJ1-2|TRBV7-3|13
CASSYTGGIGYTF
TGTGCCAGCAGTTACACAGGGGGGATTGGCTACACCTTC
>-|-|TRBJ1-1|TRBV20-1|13
CSARSPTGTEAFF
TGCAGTGCTAGGAGCCCTACGGGCACTGAAGCTTTCTTT
>-|-|TRBJ1-2|TRBV12-3/TRBV12-4|13
CASSLAIFYGYTF
TGTGCCAGCAGTTTAGCTATATTCTATGGCTACACCTTC
>-|-|TRBJ1-2|TRBV6-6|12
CASSYSPYGYTF
TGTGCCAGCAGTTATAGTCCGTATGGCTACACCTTC
>TRBD1|few|TRBJ2-2|TRBV29-1|15
CSVEDQQGSTGELFF
TGCAGCGTTGAAGATCAACAGGGGAGCACCGGGGAGCTGTTTTTT
>-|-|TRBJ2-1|TRBV12-3/TRBV12-4|15
CASSFGGSSYNEQFF
TGTGCCAGCAGTTTTGGGGGGAGCTCCTACAATGAGCAGTTCTTC
>-|few|TRBJ2-7|TRBV20-1|13
CSARRGATYEQYF
TGCAGTGCGAGAAGGGGGGCCACCTACGAGCAGTACTTC
>-|few|TRBJ2-4|TRBV20-1|15
CSAAPGILAKNIQYF
TGCAGTGCGGCCCCCGGTATTCTAGCCAAAAACATTCAGTACTTC
>-|many|TRBJ1-6|TRBV7-9|14
CASSRRDGDSPLHF
TGTGCCAGCAGTCGCCGGGACGGGGATTCACCCCTCCACTTT
>TRBD2|-|TRBJ2-1|TRBV12-3/TRBV12-4|15
CASSLISGGASEQFF
TGTGCCAGCAGTTTAATCAGCGGGGGGGCCTCTGAGCAGTTCTTC
>TRBD1|once|TRBJ1-1|TRBV2|14
CASTEGQGNTEAFF
TGTGCCAGCACTGAGGGACAGGGGAACACTGAAGCTTTCTTT
>-|-|TRBJ2-1|TRBV7-2|17
CASSLAGRRTTIREQFF
TGTGCCAGCAGCTTAGCAGGTAGAAGGACAACAATCAGGGAGCAGTTCTTC
>-|-|TRBJ1-1|TRBV29-1|13
CSVEVSMNTEAFF
TGCAGCGTTGAAGTATCGATGAACACTGAAGCTTTCTTT
>-|-|TRBJ2-7|TRBV30|12
CAWSNVFYEQYF
TGTGCCTGGAGTAATGTCTTCTACGAGCAGTACTTC
>TRBD1|-|TRBJ2-7|TRBV29-1|13
CSVGTGGDYEQYF
TGCAGCGTTGGGACAGGGGGGGACTATGAGCAGTACTTC
>TRBD1|-|TRBJ2-7|TRBV7-8|16
CASSFGTGTGGNEQYF
TGTGCCAGCAGCTTTGGAACCGGGACAGGGGGCAACGAGCAGTACTTC
>TRBD1|few|TRBJ1-6|TRBV20-1|16
CSARDLDRGLNSPLHF
TGCAGTGCTAGAGATCTAGACAGGGGATTGAATTCACCCCTCCACTTT
>-|-|TRBJ2-1|TRBV12-3/TRBV12-4|15
CASSSMGWGGNEQFF
TGTGCCAGCAGTTCCATGGGATGGGGAGGCAATGAGCAGTTCTTC
>-|-|TRBJ1-3|TRBV3-1|17
CASSQDLVGYSGNTIYF
TGTGCCAGCAGCCAAGATCTTGTAGGGTACTCTGGAAACACCATATATTTT
>TRBD1|few|TRBJ1-3|TRBV2|16
CAREDRGLSSGNTIYF
TGTGCCAGAGAGGACAGGGGGCTCAGCTCTGGAAACACCATATATTTT
>-|-|TRBJ2-7|TRBV12-3/TRBV12-4|13
CASSFSGQYEQYF
TGTGCCAGCAGTTTTAGTGGACAATACGAGCAGTACTTC